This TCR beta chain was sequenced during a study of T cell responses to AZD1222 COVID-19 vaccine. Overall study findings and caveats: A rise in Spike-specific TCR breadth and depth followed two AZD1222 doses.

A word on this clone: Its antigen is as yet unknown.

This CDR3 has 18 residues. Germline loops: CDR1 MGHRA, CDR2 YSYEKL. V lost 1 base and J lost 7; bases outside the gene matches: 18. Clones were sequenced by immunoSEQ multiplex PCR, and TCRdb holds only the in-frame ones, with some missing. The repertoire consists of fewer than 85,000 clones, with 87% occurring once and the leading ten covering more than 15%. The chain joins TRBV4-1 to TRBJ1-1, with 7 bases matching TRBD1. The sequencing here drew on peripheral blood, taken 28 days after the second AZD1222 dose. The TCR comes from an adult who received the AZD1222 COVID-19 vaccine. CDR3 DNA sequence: TGCGCCAGCAGCCAAGGGGGCCACAGGGGAAACGGGAACGATGAAGCTTTCTTT. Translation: CASSQGGHRGNGNDEAFF.